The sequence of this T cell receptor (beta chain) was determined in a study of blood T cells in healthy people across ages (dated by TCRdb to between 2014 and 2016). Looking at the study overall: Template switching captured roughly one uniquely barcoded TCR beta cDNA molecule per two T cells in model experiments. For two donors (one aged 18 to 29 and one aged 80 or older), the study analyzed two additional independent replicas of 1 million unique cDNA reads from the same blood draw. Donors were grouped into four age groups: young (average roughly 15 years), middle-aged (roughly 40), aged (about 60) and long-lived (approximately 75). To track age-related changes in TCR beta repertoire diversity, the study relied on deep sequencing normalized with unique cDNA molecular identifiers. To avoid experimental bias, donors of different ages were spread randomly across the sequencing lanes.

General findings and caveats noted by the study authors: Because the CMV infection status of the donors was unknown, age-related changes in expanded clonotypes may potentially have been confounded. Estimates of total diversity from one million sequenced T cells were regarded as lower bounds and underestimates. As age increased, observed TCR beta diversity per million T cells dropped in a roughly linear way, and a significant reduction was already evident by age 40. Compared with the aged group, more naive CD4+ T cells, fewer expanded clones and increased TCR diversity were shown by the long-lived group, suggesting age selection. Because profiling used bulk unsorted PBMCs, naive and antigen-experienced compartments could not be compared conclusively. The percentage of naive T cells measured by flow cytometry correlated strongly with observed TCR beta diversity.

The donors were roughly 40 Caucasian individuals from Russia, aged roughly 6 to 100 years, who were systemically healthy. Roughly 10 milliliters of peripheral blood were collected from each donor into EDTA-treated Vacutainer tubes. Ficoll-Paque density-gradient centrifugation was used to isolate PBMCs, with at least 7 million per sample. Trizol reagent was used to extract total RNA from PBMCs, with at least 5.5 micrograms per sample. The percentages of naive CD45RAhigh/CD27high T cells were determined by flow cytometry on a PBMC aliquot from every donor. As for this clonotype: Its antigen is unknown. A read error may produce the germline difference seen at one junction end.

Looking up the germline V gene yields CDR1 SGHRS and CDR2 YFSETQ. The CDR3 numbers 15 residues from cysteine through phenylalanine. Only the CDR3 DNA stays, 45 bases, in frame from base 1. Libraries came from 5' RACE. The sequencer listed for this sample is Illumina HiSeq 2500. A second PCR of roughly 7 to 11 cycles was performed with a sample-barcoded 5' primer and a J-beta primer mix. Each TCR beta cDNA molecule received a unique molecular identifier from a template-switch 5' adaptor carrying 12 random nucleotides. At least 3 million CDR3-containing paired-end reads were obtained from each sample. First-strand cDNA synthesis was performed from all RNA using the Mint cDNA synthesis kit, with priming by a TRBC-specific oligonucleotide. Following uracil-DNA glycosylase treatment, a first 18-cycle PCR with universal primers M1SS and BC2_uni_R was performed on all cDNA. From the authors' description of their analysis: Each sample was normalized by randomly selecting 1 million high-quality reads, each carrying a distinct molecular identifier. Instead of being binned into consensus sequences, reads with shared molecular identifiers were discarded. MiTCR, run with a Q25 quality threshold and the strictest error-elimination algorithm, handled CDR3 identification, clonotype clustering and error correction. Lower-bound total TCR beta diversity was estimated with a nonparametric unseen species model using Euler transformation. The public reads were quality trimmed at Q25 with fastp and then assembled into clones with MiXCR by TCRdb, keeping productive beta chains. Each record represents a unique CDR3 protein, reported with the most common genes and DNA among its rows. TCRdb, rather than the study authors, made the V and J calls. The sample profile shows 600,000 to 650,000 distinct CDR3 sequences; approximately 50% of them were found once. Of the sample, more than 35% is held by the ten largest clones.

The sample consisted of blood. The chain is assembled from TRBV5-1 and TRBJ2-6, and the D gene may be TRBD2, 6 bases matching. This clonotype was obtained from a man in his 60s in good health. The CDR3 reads CTSSGGGTGANVLTF. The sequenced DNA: TGCACCAGCAGCGGTGGGGGGACTGGGGCCAACGTCCTGACTTTC.